Given below is one T cell receptor beta chain in context. Germline and junction disagree at one end, which may indicate a read error. The CDR3 loop spans 16 amino acids. The germline CDR1 and CDR2 sequences are SGHTA and FQGNSA. This sample stems from a study of blood T cells in healthy people across ages. PCR was performed a second time for roughly 7 to 12 cycles using a sample-barcoded 5' primer and a J-beta primer mix. A 12-random-nucleotide template-switch adaptor tagged each cDNA molecule. One entry per CDR3 protein, called by TCRdb with MiXCR from the 5' RACE reads. The table lists around 1,700,000 distinct CDR3 sequences, roughly 28% of them singletons.

The gene calls are TRBV7-2 and TRBJ2-5, with D hard to call. What was sequenced was blood. The receptor's source is a woman in her 30s in good health. The CDR3 loop reads CAGSPRRPRAGETQYF. In DNA, the CDR3 is TGTGCCGGCAGCCCACGTAGGCCAAGAGCTGGGGAGACCCAGTACTTC.